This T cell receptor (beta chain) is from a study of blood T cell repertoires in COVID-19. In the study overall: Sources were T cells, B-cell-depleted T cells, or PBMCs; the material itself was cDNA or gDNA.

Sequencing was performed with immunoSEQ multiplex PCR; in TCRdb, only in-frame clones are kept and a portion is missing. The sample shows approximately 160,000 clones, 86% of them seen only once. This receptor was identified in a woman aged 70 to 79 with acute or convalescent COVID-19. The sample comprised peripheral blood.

CDR3 region: CASSPTVSGANVLTF. For the CDR3, the DNA is TGTGCCAGCAGCCCTACAGTCTCTGGGGCCAACGTCCTGACTTTC. The chain combines TRBV16 with TRBJ2-6, with D unclear. V was cut by 4 bases and J by 0 bases, with 7 bases left in between. The CDR3 consists of 15 residues. CDR1 and CDR2 (germline): KGHSY, FQNENV.